This TCR beta chain was captured by sequencing in a study of T cell changes during pregnancy in multiple sclerosis. Between the trimmed V and J ends, which lost 6 bases and 6 bases, there was a span of 20 bases. There are 15 residues in the CDR3. The germline CDR1 and CDR2 sequences are MNHEY and SMNVEV (reference sequence). Produced via immunoSEQ multiplex PCR; TCRdb's table is partial and in-frame only. This sample has fewer than 25,000 clones, with about nine tenths found just once. This clonotype was sampled from a female donor in good health, enrolled as a control in a pregnancy study. This rearrangement joins TRBV27 to TRBJ1-2, with D tentatively TRBD1 (5 bases). Sequencing used CD8+ T cells from peripheral blood mononuclear cells, obtained in the third trimester of pregnancy. The CDR3 DNA sequence: TGTGCCAGCAGCCCCCTGACCTGGTCCAGGGATGGCTACACCTTC. It specifies CASSPLTWSRDGYTF.